This TCR beta chain was identified during a study of metastatic and nonmetastatic thyroid tumors. This clone was seen a few times. The CDR3 totals 15 residues. The V segment lost 5 bases and the J segment 6 bases; nucleotides outside the gene matches: 9. Germline V CDR1 and CDR2: MNHNS, SASEGT. TCRdb called clones again from the PCR reads with MiXCR. The sample lists 60,000 or so clones; just under 30% were seen once. Thyroid surgery was preceded by no treatment in any patient. The sequenced material came from blood. The chain has TRBV6-1 and TRBJ1-4, with 7 bases fitting TRBD1. This receptor was obtained from a female donor with papillary thyroid cancer or a benign thyroid nodule (not recorded which). Some clones in this sample may be carry-over from other donors' samples. The CDR3: CASSPTGDSHEKLFF. CDR3 DNA: TGTGCCAGCAGTCCAACAGGGGATTCCCATGAAAAACTGTTTTTT.